The 23 T cell receptor beta chains listed next were all sequenced from one sample in a study of blood T cell repertoires in COVID-19. The table came from immunoSEQ multiplex PCR; TCRdb's copy has only in-frame clones and leaves some out. The sample records more than 250,000 clones, about 90% being singletons. The sequenced material came from PBMCs or T cells enriched from blood (not recorded which). The receptors come from a woman in her 30s who had recovered from COVID-19.

This clone was detected only once. CDR3 amino acids: CASSEGTENTGELFF. The CDR3 DNA reads TGTGCCAGCAGTGAAGGGACAGAGAACACCGGGGAGCTGTTTTTT. The rearrangement uses TRBV2 and TRBJ2-2; D might be TRBD1 (6 bases). CDR3 length: 15 amino acids. Germline V CDR1 and CDR2: SNHLY, FYNNEI. The V gene lost 1 base and the J gene lost 1 base, with 7 bases spanning the gap.

The chain couples TRBV2 to TRBJ1-5; TRBD1 might be the D (5 bases). CDR3 length: 12 residues. V lost 7 bases and J lost 6, with 10 bases in between. The germline V gene has CDR1 SNHLY and CDR2 FYNNEI. CDR3 DNA: TGTGCCAGCACCAGGGAGGGTCAGCCCCAGCATTTT. It encodes CASTREGQPQHF.

This clone was observed a single time. The chain has TRBV6-5 and TRBJ2-5; D might be TRBD2 (6 bases). The CDR3 contains 13 residues. Between the trimmed V and J ends, which lost 6 bases and 5 bases, there was a span of 13 bases. Germline assignment: CDR1 MNHEY and CDR2 SVGAGI. For the CDR3, the DNA is TGTGCCAGCAGCCGACTAGGGGCCGAGACCCAGTACTTC. Amino acid sequence: CASSRLGAETQYF.

This clone was detected once. The chain combines TRBV6-5 with TRBJ2-7, with D maybe TRBD1 (6 bases). From germline, CDR1 is MNHEY and CDR2 SVGAGI. Trimming cost V 6 bases and J 3 bases, with 9 bases left between them. CDR3 length equals 12 residues. Here the CDR3 reads CASRGDIYEQYF. The CDR3 bases are TGTGCCAGCAGAGGGGACATCTACGAGCAGTACTTC.

This chain uses TRBV3-1 (or the pseudogene TRBV3-2) with TRBJ1-3; D remains unclear. In germline, CDR1 is LGHDT, CDR2 YNNKEL (reference sequence). The V end was cut by 4 bases, the J end by 4 bases, with 8 bases between. The CDR3 has 13 residues. The CDR3 nucleotides read TGTGCCAGCAGCCCAGGAGGGGGAAACACCATATATTTT. It is translated as CASSPGGGNTIYF.

This clone was counted a few times. The chain joins TRBV7-3 to TRBJ2-5, with 7 bases identical to TRBD1. Germline-derived CDR1 and CDR2 are SGHTA and FQGTGA. The CDR3 consists of 14 residues. The junction had 3 bases not matched to a gene; V was cut back by 5 bases and J by 0 bases. The chain's CDR3 is CASSPTGYQETQYF. The DNA of the CDR3 is TGTGCCAGCAGCCCGACAGGGTACCAAGAGACCCAGTACTTC.

The chain recombines TRBV29-1 with TRBJ1-2; TRBD1 is a possible D gene (5 bases). The CDR3 has 16 residues. Germline assignment: CDR1 SQVTM and CDR2 ANQGSEA. Trimming removed 0 bases from V and 0 bases from J, with 14 bases in between. The CDR3 bases are TGCAGCGTTGAAGATCTTGACAGAGGTGCTAACTATGGCTACACCTTC. Translating it yields CSVEDLDRGANYGYTF.

The chain has TRBV28 and TRBJ1-2; D gene uncertain. This CDR3 comprises 16 residues. V was trimmed by 4 bases and J by 0 bases, leaving 15 bases between them. In germline, CDR1 is MDHEN, CDR2 SYDVKM. In DNA form, the CDR3 reads TGTGCCAGCAGTTCCCCCGTCTCGGGGTCTAACTATGGCTACACCTTC. Translation: CASSSPVSGSNYGYTF.

The chain is built from TRBV6-5 and TRBJ2-2, with a possible D match to TRBD1 (7 bases). The CDR3 covers 14 residues. CDR1 and CDR2 (germline): MNHEY, SVGAGI. The germline V and J ends were trimmed by 6 bases and 4 bases, with 12 bases remaining between them. The CDR3 here is CASSRGVVTGELFF. The CDR3 DNA reads TGTGCCAGCAGCAGGGGGGTGGTCACCGGGGAGCTGTTTTTT.

The chain links TRBV5-6 to TRBJ1-2; possibly TRBD1 for D (6 bases). The CDR3 sequence is 13 residues long. Trimming took 4 bases from V and 4 from J, leaving 11 bases between them. Germline loops: CDR1 SGHDT, CDR2 YYEEEE. CDR3 DNA sequence: TGTGCCAGCAGCCTAAAGACAGGCTATGGCTACACCTTC. This encodes CASSLKTGYGYTF.

The chain couples TRBV19 to TRBJ1-2, with 7 nucleotides matching TRBD1. CDR1 is LNHDA and CDR2 is SQIVND in the germline V gene (reference sequence). Trimming cost V 10 bases and J 8 bases; bases outside gene matches: 13. This CDR3 contains 13 residues. The CDR3 nucleotides read TGTGCCATACTCGGGACAGCCCTCGGGGGCTACACCTTC. Its translation: CAILGTALGGYTF. Combining the CDR3 with reference TRBV19 and TRBJ1-2 gives the whole variable domain DGGITQSPKYLFRKEGQNVTLSCEQNLNHDAMYWYRQDPGQGLRLIYYSQIVNDFQKGDIAEGYSVSREKKESFPLTVTSAQKNPTAFYLCAILGTALGGYTFGSGTRLTVV.

CDR3 in amino acids: CAGTRDRGIVEQYF. The CDR3 DNA sequence: TGTGCCGGAACGCGGGACAGGGGGATCGTCGAGCAGTACTTC. This sequence joins TRBV30 and TRBJ2-7; the match to TRBD1 covers 11 bases. Unmatched junction bases numbered 12, after V lost 8 bases and J lost 6 bases. This CDR3 is built from 14 residues. CDR1 and CDR2 (germline): GTSNPN, SVGIG (reference sequence).

The V call is TRBV27, the J call TRBJ2-3; 10 bases fit TRBD2. The junction had 3 bases not matched to a gene; V was cut back by 0 bases and J by 6 bases. Per the germline V gene, CDR1 is MNHEY and CDR2 is SMNVEV (reference sequence). The CDR3 loop spans 15 amino acids. CDR3 residues: CASSLSISGGDTQYF. The CDR3 region has the DNA TGTGCCAGCAGTTTATCGATTAGCGGGGGGGATACGCAGTATTTT.

The chain links TRBV9 to TRBJ1-5; TRBD1 matches 9 bases. The CDR3 length is 16 residues. Germline assignment: CDR1 SGDLS and CDR2 YYNGEE. The J segment lost 2 bases and the V segment lost 3 bases, leaving 6 bases of the junction unmatched. The CDR3 loop reads CASSAGQGDGNQPQHF. The CDR3 bases are TGTGCCAGCAGCGCGGGACAGGGAGATGGCAATCAGCCCCAGCATTTT.

The genes are TRBV19 and TRBJ2-7; TRBD1 aligns across 9 bases. The ends lost 8 bases at V and 4 bases at J; junction bases unmatched: 12. The CDR3 loop spans 15 amino acids. Germline CDR1 and CDR2: LNHDA and SQIVND (reference sequence). The CDR3 spells CASRSPGQGSYEQYF. The CDR3 DNA reads as TGTGCCAGTCGCTCGCCGGGACAGGGTTCTTACGAGCAGTACTTC.

V gene TRBV11-2 combines with J gene TRBJ2-7; D ambiguous. The CDR3 loop spans 12 amino acids. Trimming left V 0 bases short and J 6 bases short, with 6 bases between. Per germline, CDR1 SGHAT and CDR2 FQNNGV. The CDR3 loop is CASSLDSTEQYF. Here the CDR3 DNA reads TGTGCCAGCAGCTTAGACTCTACCGAGCAGTACTTC.

The chain links TRBV10-3 to TRBJ2-3; TRBD1 agrees at 9 bases. This CDR3 spans 17 amino acids. Germline loops: CDR1 ENHRY, CDR2 SYGVKD. Unmatched junction bases numbered 6, after V lost 2 bases and J lost 0 bases. CDR3 sequence reads: CAISEPTGGASTDTQYF. DNA for the CDR3: TGTGCCATCAGTGAGCCAACAGGGGGCGCAAGCACAGATACGCAGTATTTT.

The rearrangement joins TRBV27 to TRBJ1-2, with D perhaps matching TRBD1 (6 bases). Trimming removed 5 bases at V and 5 bases at J, with 9 bases between. This CDR3 has 12 residues. Germline V gene lookup returns CDR1 MNHEY and CDR2 SMNVEV (reference sequence). In DNA form, the CDR3 reads TGTGCCAGCAGTGAAACAGGGTATGGCTACACCTTC. It translates to CASSETGYGYTF.

V and J are TRBV10-3 and TRBJ2-7; 7 positions match TRBD1. The CDR3 contains 16 residues. V was clipped by 0 bases and J by 3 bases; unmatched bases: 8. Germline CDR1 is ENHRY and CDR2 is SYGVKD. In DNA, the CDR3 is TGTGCCATCAGTGAGTCAGAGAAGGGGGCAAGCTACGAGCAGTACTTC. Translated, it gives CAISESEKGASYEQYF.

This clone was seen a few times. This chain joins TRBV28 and TRBJ1-2; tentative D call: TRBD1 (6 bases). Between the trimmed V and J ends, which lost 7 bases and 2 bases, there was a span of 14 bases. This CDR3 is built from 14 residues. CDR1 is MDHEN and CDR2 is SYDVKM in the germline V gene. The CDR3 loop reads CASTSTGQNYGYTF. The DNA of the CDR3 is TGTGCCAGCACCTCGACTGGACAGAACTATGGCTACACCTTC.

The chain has TRBV4-2 and TRBJ2-7; 10 nucleotides align to TRBD1. The CDR3 contains 14 residues. Trimming removed 5 bases from V and 5 bases from J; junction bases left unmatched: 6. The germline V gene has CDR1 LGHNA and CDR2 YNFKEQ. CDR3 nucleotides: TGTGCCAGCAGCAAGGACAGGGGGGACCACGAGCAGTACTTC. Translated, it gives CASSKDRGDHEQYF.

The rearrangement joins TRBV2 to TRBJ1-2; 11 bases agree with TRBD1. V shed 6 bases, J shed 3 bases, and the junction held 12 bases outside the gene matches. The germline V gene encodes CDR1 SNHLY and CDR2 FYNNEI. This CDR3 has 17 residues. This CDR3 reads CASSKDRGRIQYYGYTF. DNA of the CDR3: TGTGCCAGCAGCAAGGACAGGGGGCGCATTCAATACTATGGCTACACCTTC.

The rearrangement uses TRBV29-1 and TRBJ1-4; D might be TRBD1 (6 bases). Germline V lookup: CDR1 SQVTM, CDR2 ANQGSEA. Deletions cut 4 bases from V and 7 bases from J, with 7 bases between. The CDR3 runs to 11 residues. The CDR3 nucleotides are TGCAGCGTTGTCAGGGGTGAAAAACTGTTTTTT. It yields the protein CSVVRGEKLFF.